Following are 19 T cell receptor beta chains from one sample sequenced in a study of a mutant IDH1 vaccine in newly diagnosed glioma. Clones were read by immunoSEQ multiplex PCR, and TCRdb kept only the in-frame ones, dropping some. The sample consists of tens of thousands of clones, 80% of them appearing once. The time point here: week 11, during vaccination. Each dose of the vaccine consisted of 300 ug of mutant IDH1 20-mer peptide, with topical imiquimod. These receptors are not linked to any known antigen. The sample here was PBMCs, taken from a glioma patient whose treatment included an IDH1 peptide vaccine. These receptors came from a man aged 50 or older with glioma.

The rearrangement joins TRBV6-1 to TRBJ1-1; tentative D call: TRBD1 (6 bases). Germline V gene lookup returns CDR1 MNHNS and CDR2 SASEGT. This CDR3 has 12 residues. V gave up 6 bases and J gave up 5 bases, with 10 bases separating them. CDR3 in amino acids: CASSYRVTEAFF. In DNA, the CDR3 is TGTGCCAGCAGCTACAGGGTTACTGAAGCTTTCTTT.

V gene TRBV5-1 combines with J gene TRBJ1-3; D is ambiguous. CDR1 is SGHRS, CDR2 YFSETQ, per germline. The V and J ends lost 1 base and 0 bases respectively, with 5 bases between them. This CDR3 is built from 14 residues. The CDR3 coding sequence is TGCGCCAGCAGCTTGCAGGTCTCTGGAAACACCATATATTTT. Translating gives CASSLQVSGNTIYF.

In this sample, this clone turned up a few times. Distinct nucleotide sequences in the sample also encode this CDR3. The rearrangement joins TRBV18 to TRBJ2-7; 7 bases line up with TRBD1. CDR3 size: 14 residues. Germline lookup yields CDR1 KGHSH and CDR2 LQKENI. The J segment lost 1 base and the V segment lost 2 bases, leaving 2 bases of the junction unmatched. CDR3 nucleotides: TGTGCCAGCTCACCAGCAGGGGGTTCCTACGAGCAGTACTTC. Amino acid sequence: CASSPAGGSYEQYF.

The chain recombines TRBV7-6 with TRBJ2-3; D call uncertain. The CDR3 extends over 19 amino acids. The germline V gene has CDR1 SGHVS and CDR2 FNYEAQ. The germline V and J ends were trimmed by 1 base and 0 bases, with 20 bases remaining between them. The CDR3 DNA reads as TGTGCCAGCAGCTTAGGTCGGGCGTCGGGCAGTACTAGCACAGATACGCAGTATTTT. This sequence encodes CASSLGRASGSTSTDTQYF. The complete variable domain, with remaining parts taken from reference TRBV7-6 and TRBJ2-3, reads GAGVSQSPRYKVTKRGQDVALRCDPISGHVSLYWYRQALGQGPEFLTYFNYEAQQDKSGLPNDRFSAERPEGSISTLTIQRTEQRDSAMYRCASSLGRASGSTSTDTQYFGPGTRLTVL.

This clone turned up a few times. The V and J genes are TRBV5-1 and TRBJ1-2; D gene uncertain. The V and J ends lost 4 bases and 3 bases respectively, with 13 bases between them. CDR3 length: 14 amino acids. Germline V gene data show CDR1 as SGHRS and CDR2 as YFSETQ. CDR3 amino acids: CASSTDPGDYGYTF. DNA of the CDR3: TGCGCCAGCAGCACAGACCCCGGAGACTATGGCTACACCTTC.

This clone was detected a few times. The gene calls are TRBV12-5 and TRBJ1-1; D is unresolved. CDR1 LGHNT and CDR2 FRNRAP come from the germline V gene. The CDR3 is 12 amino acids. V gave up 1 base and J gave up 1 base, with 1 base separating them. The CDR3, as DNA: TGTGCTAGTGGTTTGGAGAACACTGAAGCTTTCTTT. This gives the protein CASGLENTEAFF. Based on the CDR3 plus reference TRBV12-5 and TRBJ1-1, the full variable domain is DARVTQTPRHKVTEMGQEVTMRCQPILGHNTVFWYRQTMMQGLELLAYFRNRAPLDDSGMPKDRFSAEMPDATLATLKIQPSEPRDSAVYFCASGLENTEAFFGQGTRLTVV.

The J gene is TRBJ2-1, the V gene TRBV14; D is ambiguous. Germline CDR1 SGHDN, CDR2 FVKESK. The V end was cut by 3 bases, the J end by 2 bases, with 11 bases between. The CDR3 contains 15 residues. CDR3 region: CASSQTEQTYNEQFF. CDR3 coding DNA: TGTGCCAGCAGCCAGACCGAACAAACCTACAATGAGCAGTTCTTC.

The chain couples TRBV6-6 to TRBJ2-5; D is ambiguous. The CDR3 covers 12 residues. Germline V gene sequence: CDR1 MNHNY, CDR2 SVGAGI (reference sequence). The V and J ends lost 6 bases and 1 base respectively, with 6 bases between them. CDR3 sequence: CASSPPQETQYF. The CDR3 nucleotides are TGTGCCAGCAGCCCCCCCCAAGAGACCCAGTACTTC.

This sequence joins TRBV27 and TRBJ2-2; 8 nucleotides match TRBD1. J lost 2 bases, V lost 3 bases, and 8 bases had no gene match. The length of the CDR3 is 17 residues. Germline lookup yields CDR1 MNHEY and CDR2 SMNVEV (reference sequence). CDR3: CASSFSLGTGNTGELFF. The CDR3 bases are TGTGCCAGCAGTTTCTCTCTAGGGACAGGAAACACCGGGGAGCTGTTTTTT.

The genes are TRBV7-9 and TRBJ2-7; D may be TRBD1 or TRBD2 (6 bases each). Between the trimmed V and J ends, which lost 4 bases and 5 bases, there was a span of 15 bases. There are 14 residues in the CDR3. CDR1 SEHNR and CDR2 FQNEAQ come from the germline V gene (reference sequence). This CDR3 is CASSSFGGLNEQYF. Written as DNA, the CDR3 is TGTGCCAGCAGCTCCTTTGGGGGGCTGAACGAGCAGTACTTC.

As DNA, the CDR3 is TGTGCCAGCAGCGTAGGGACAGGGTTAGGTCCTCTTCTCGCACAAGCTTTCTTT. This sequence encodes CASSVGTGLGPLLAQAFF. The genes are TRBV9 and TRBJ1-1; TRBD1 matches 8 bases. The CDR3 runs to 18 residues. Germline loops: CDR1 SGDLS, CDR2 YYNGEE. Trimming cost V 0 bases and J 9 bases; bases outside gene matches: 19. The full variable domain, rest sourced from reference TRBV9 and TRBJ1-1, is DSGVTQTPKHLITATGQRVTLRCSPRSGDLSVYWYQQSLDQGLQFLIQYYNGEERAKGNILERFSAQQFPDLHSELNLSSLELGDSALYFCASSVGTGLGPLLAQAFFGQGTRLTVV.

The gene calls are TRBV5-1 and TRBJ2-4; 8 nucleotides agree with TRBD1. This CDR3 comprises 15 residues. Germline CDR1 reads SGHRS; CDR2 reads YFSETQ. J was trimmed by 3 bases and V by 0 bases; bases with no gene match: 2. The CDR3 DNA reads TGCGCCAGCAGCTTGGGTGGGACAGGCAAAAACATTCAGTACTTC. It yields the protein CASSLGGTGKNIQYF.

In its sample, this clone was seen a few times. This chain joins TRBV7-6 and TRBJ1-6; 8 nucleotides line up with TRBD1. The germline V gene encodes CDR1 SGHVS and CDR2 FNYEAQ. The length of the CDR3 is 15 residues. V dropped 4 bases and J dropped 10; count of bases not matched to a gene: 9. The CDR3 is CASSSRTGFVSPLHF. CDR3 bases: TGTGCCAGCAGCTCGAGGACAGGGTTCGTGTCACCCCTCCACTTT.

This chain links TRBV5-1 with TRBJ2-7, with D tentatively TRBD1 (5 bases). From germline, CDR1 is SGHRS and CDR2 YFSETQ. The V and J ends lost 4 bases and 6 bases respectively, with 14 bases between them. CDR3 length: 13 residues. The CDR3 here is CASSPDGQGEQYF. CDR3 bases: TGCGCCAGCAGCCCAGACGGCCAGGGCGAGCAGTACTTC. The entire variable domain, with the rest obtained from reference TRBV5-1 and TRBJ2-7, is as follows: KAGVTQTPRYLIKTRGQQVTLSCSPISGHRSVSWYQQTPGQGLQFLFEYFSETQRNKGNFPGRFSGRQFSNSRSEMNVSTLELGDSALYLCASSPDGQGEQYFGPGTRLTVT.

The genes are TRBV5-1 and TRBJ2-3, with a tentative D call TRBD1 (6 bases). Germline V gives CDR1 SGHRS, CDR2 YFSETQ. The CDR3 spans 15 residues. Trimming shortened V by 0 bases and J by 3 bases, and 11 bases separated the two germline ends. In DNA form, the CDR3 reads TGCGCCAGCAGCTTGGACACCAGGGGAACAGATACGCAGTATTTT. The encoded protein is CASSLDTRGTDTQYF.

This clone was seen only a few times. V usage is TRBV2 and J usage is TRBJ2-2; either TRBD1 or TRBD2 may supply D (6 bases each). This CDR3 comprises 14 residues. V was shortened by 8 bases and J by 0 bases, with 10 bases between the two germline ends. Per the germline V gene, CDR1 is SNHLY and CDR2 is FYNNEI. The DNA of the CDR3 is TGTGCCAGCGGGGGGCCTTCGAACACCGGGGAGCTGTTTTTT. Translation: CASGGPSNTGELFF.

The chain combines TRBV5-4 with TRBJ2-3, with D perhaps matching TRBD2 (6 bases). The germline CDR1 and CDR2 sequences are SGHNT and YYREEE (reference sequence). The CDR3 is 14 residues long. Trimming removed 1 base at V and 6 bases at J, with 12 bases between. CDR3 nucleotides: TGTGCCAGCAGCTTGTTGCGGGGCCCTGATACGCAGTATTTT. It encodes CASSLLRGPDTQYF.

The CDR3, as DNA: TGCGCCAGCAGCTCTTCGGTCCCTAAAGCTTTCTTT. It translates to CASSSSVPKAFF. The V gene is TRBV10-1, the J gene TRBJ1-1; D not certain. The CDR3 is 12 residues long. Germline loops: CDR1 WNHNN, CDR2 SYGVQD (reference sequence). Trimming shortened V by 6 bases and J by 9 bases, and 14 bases separated the two germline ends.

This clone occurred a few times. The CDR3 reads CASSLTGGNTEAFF. The DNA for the CDR3 is TGTGCCAGCAGCTTAACAGGGGGCAACACTGAAGCTTTCTTT. This sequence joins TRBV7-3 and TRBJ1-1; 7 bases map to TRBD1. The V segment lost 0 bases and the J segment 2 bases; nucleotides outside the gene matches: 0. The CDR3 length is 14 residues. The germline gives CDR1 SGHTA, CDR2 FQGTGA.